This section outlines one TCR beta chain sequence together with its context. Its cognate antigen is unknown. The data derive from a study of cytomegalovirus exposure and HLA in healthy donors. Study conclusions and caveats: By a later analysis, the bulk of CMV-associated TCR beta chains appeared HLA-restricted. Among the CMV-associated chains, three were confirmed in vitro as specific for CMV antigens.

Primers for the PCR totalled 60 Vbeta and 13 Jbeta. Assay: immunoSEQ multiplex PCR; the TCRdb copy retains only in-frame clones and omits some. The sample yields some 190,000 clones, 81% seen once. There are 13 residues in the CDR3. V lost 3 bases, J lost 5 bases, and 8 bases lay in between. Germline V CDR1 and CDR2: KGHSH, LQKENI. The material sequenced was PBMCs. The rearrangement joins TRBV18 to TRBJ1-5; D ambiguous. The origin of this receptor is a man aged 35 to 55 in good health and CMV-seropositive. CDR3 amino acids: CASSPGRDQPQHF. The CDR3 DNA is TGTGCCAGCTCACCGGGGAGGGATCAGCCCCAGCATTTT.